What follows describes a single TCR beta chain. Its cognate antigen is unknown. TCRdb processed the reads anew with MiXCR; each CDR3 protein has one entry. The table records around 210,000 distinct CDR3 sequences, 5% to 8.5% of them present only once. This sample stems from a study of T cell repertoires in cytomegalovirus infection. Background on the study: Indications came from public TCR beta signatures; they pointed to CMV infection and to a matching HLA type. Study outcomes and limitations: CMV carriers having the relevant HLA were flagged by cumulative public TCR beta family frequency. The ex vivo response was dominated by HLA-C-restricted CMV-specific TCR beta clonotypes.

Between the trimmed V and J ends, which lost 6 bases and 4 bases, there was a span of 15 bases. The CDR3 has 14 residues. Looked up from germline, CDR1 is SNHLY and CDR2 is FYNNEI. The rearrangement joins TRBV2 to TRBJ1-2; the D is unclear. Input material: PBMCs. This clonotype was sampled from a human donor in good health (CMV status not recorded). Some clones in this sample may be carry-over from other donors' samples. The CDR3 protein is CASRTSGLGYGYTF. Here the CDR3 DNA reads TGTGCCAGCAGGACTTCGGGGTTGGGCTATGGCTACACCTTC.